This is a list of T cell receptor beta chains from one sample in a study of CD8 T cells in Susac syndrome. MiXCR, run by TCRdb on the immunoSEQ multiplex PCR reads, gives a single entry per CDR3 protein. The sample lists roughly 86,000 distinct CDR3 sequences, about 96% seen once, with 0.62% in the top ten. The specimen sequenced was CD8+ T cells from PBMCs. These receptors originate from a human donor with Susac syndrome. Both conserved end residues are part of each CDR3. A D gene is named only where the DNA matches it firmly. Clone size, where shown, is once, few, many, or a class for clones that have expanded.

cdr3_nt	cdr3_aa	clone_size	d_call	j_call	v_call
TGCAGCGTTGAGACAGGACAGCGGGCAGATACGCAGTATTTT	CSVETGQRADTQYF	once	.	TRBJ2-3	TRBV29-1
TGCAGTGCTAGAAGCGGCGATGGCACAGATACGCAGTATTTT	CSARSGDGTDTQYF	.	.	TRBJ2-3	TRBV20-1
TGTGCCAGCAGCTTAGACAGGGACGGAGAGACCCAGTACTTC	CASSLDRDGETQYF	.	.	TRBJ2-5	TRBV11-2
TGTGCCAGCAGTGAGAGCTCCTACGAGCAGTACTTC	CASSESSYEQYF	.	.	TRBJ2-7	TRBV6-1
TGTGCCAGCAGCGGACAGGGGACAGGGCGGGGCTACACCTTC	CASSGQGTGRGYTF	.	TRBD1	TRBJ1-2	TRBV9
TGCGCCAGCACCACTGACACGATTCAAGAGACCCAGTACTTC	CASTTDTIQETQYF	.	.	TRBJ2-5	TRBV5-1
TGTGCCAGCAGTTTGGCCGCGGTAGGAGGCTACACCTTC	CASSLAAVGGYTF	.	.	TRBJ1-2	TRBV12-3/TRBV12-4
TGTGCCAGCAGGTTGACCTCCGGGACTAGCGGGGGCCTCTCCTACGAGCAGTACTTC	CASRLTSGTSGGLSYEQYF	once	TRBD2	TRBJ2-7	TRBV28
TGCAGCGTTGAATCGGGAGAGACCCAGTACTTC	CSVESGETQYF	.	.	TRBJ2-5	TRBV29-1
TGTGCCAGCAGTTCTTACCCCTATAACTATGGCTACACCTTC	CASSSYPYNYGYTF	.	.	TRBJ1-2	TRBV7-2
TGCAGTGCTAGGGGGCAGGGGAGCTACGAGCAGTACTTC	CSARGQGSYEQYF	.	.	TRBJ2-7	TRBV20-1
TGCAGTGCTAGAGATCAAGGGGGCCTGAACAATGAGCAGTTCTTC	CSARDQGGLNNEQFF	.	TRBD1	TRBJ2-1	TRBV20-1
TGCAGTGCTACCGCGGGGTCGGATACGCAGTATTTT	CSATAGSDTQYF	.	.	TRBJ2-3	TRBV20-1
TGTGCCAGCAGCTTGGGAGCGACTGGGTATACGCAGTATTTT	CASSLGATGYTQYF	.	.	TRBJ2-3	TRBV5-4
TGTGCCAGCAGTGAGACATCGGGGGAGCAGTACTTC	CASSETSGEQYF	.	.	TRBJ2-7	TRBV25-1
TGTGCCAGCAGCTCCCAACAGGGGAGGAACACTGAAGCTTTCTTT	CASSSQQGRNTEAFF	.	TRBD1	TRBJ1-1	TRBV11-2
TGTGCCAGCAGTTCCTTCGGGCGGAGGGGGCACAACACTGAAGCTTTCTTT	CASSSFGRRGHNTEAFF	.	TRBD1	TRBJ1-1	TRBV27
TGTGCCAGCAGCGTAGTCCCCACAGATACGCAGTATTTT	CASSVVPTDTQYF	.	.	TRBJ2-3	TRBV9
TGTGCCTGGAGGTCTATGACAGGGGGCGCTGGCTATGGCTACACCTTC	CAWRSMTGGAGYGYTF	.	TRBD1	TRBJ1-2	TRBV30
TGCAGTGCTAGGGGTGCGTGGTCCTATGGCTACACCTTC	CSARGAWSYGYTF	.	.	TRBJ1-2	TRBV20-1
TGTGCCTGGAGTGTAGGAAGCAGGTCTTCTGGAAACACCATATATTTT	CAWSVGSRSSGNTIYF	.	.	TRBJ1-3	TRBV30
TGCGCCAGCAGCCAAGTGGGGGGACAGGGGGCGACCCACACTGAAGCTTTCTTT	CASSQVGGQGATHTEAFF	.	TRBD1	TRBJ1-1	TRBV4-3
TGTGCCAGCAGCTTAAAGGGGGGGCCTGATTCACCCCTCCACTTT	CASSLKGGPDSPLHF	.	.	TRBJ1-6	TRBV7-3
TGCAGTGCTGGAAGGGACACCGATCAGCCCCAGCATTTT	CSAGRDTDQPQHF	.	.	TRBJ1-5	TRBV20-1
TGCAGTGCTAGAGGTCAACGGGGGGCTGGAACTGAAGCTTTCTTT	CSARGQRGAGTEAFF	.	.	TRBJ1-1	TRBV20-1
TGCAGTGCCCAGGACAGGGCCACCTATGGCTACACCTTC	CSAQDRATYGYTF	.	TRBD1	TRBJ1-2	TRBV20-1
TGTGCCAGCAGTTACAGGTCAGAATACAATGAGCAGTTCTTC	CASSYRSEYNEQFF	.	.	TRBJ2-1	TRBV6-5
TGTGCCAGCACGGAAAGTGACCTAAGCTCCTACAATGAGCAGTTCTTC	CASTESDLSSYNEQFF	.	.	TRBJ2-1	TRBV7-3
TGTGCCAGCAGTTCTGTCATAGGGGCTGAAGCTTTCTTT	CASSSVIGAEAFF	once	.	TRBJ1-1	TRBV28
TGCAGTGCTGGGGGGACAGAGGAGGATCAGCCCCAGCATTTT	CSAGGTEEDQPQHF	.	TRBD1	TRBJ1-5	TRBV20-1
TGTGCCATCAGAAACACTAGCGGGGGGGCCATATACAATGAGCAGTTCTTC	CAIRNTSGGAIYNEQFF	.	TRBD2	TRBJ2-1	TRBV10-3
TGTGCCAGCAGTTTCGGGGGTATCACCGGGGAGCTGTTTTTT	CASSFGGITGELFF	once	.	TRBJ2-2	TRBV12-3/TRBV12-4
TGTGCCAGCAGCCCGTCCAACAGGGACGGGGAGCTGTTTTTT	CASSPSNRDGELFF	.	.	TRBJ2-2	TRBV3-1
TGTGCCAGCAGTGAATCGACAGGGGGGTCAGGGGAGCAGTTCTTC	CASSESTGGSGEQFF	.	TRBD1	TRBJ2-1	TRBV6-4
TGTGCCAGCAGTCCGACAGGCGTGGGGTACGAGCAGTACTTC	CASSPTGVGYEQYF	few	.	TRBJ2-7	TRBV3-1
TGTGCCAGCAGTCAGAGTTGGGCCGGGGACCAGCCCCAGCATTTT	CASSQSWAGDQPQHF	.	.	TRBJ1-5	TRBV11-3
TGTGCCAGCAGTTACTCGAGTCGTGGGCAGGGTAGTGGCTACACCTTC	CASSYSSRGQGSGYTF	.	.	TRBJ1-2	TRBV6-5
TGTGCCAGCAGGGCCGGGACGGCGAGTGGCGTCGGCTACACCTTC	CASRAGTASGVGYTF	.	.	TRBJ1-2	TRBV6-1
TGCGCCAGCAGCCCCTGGGTAGCCCTCGAGGACACTGAAGCTTTCTTT	CASSPWVALEDTEAFF	.	.	TRBJ1-1	TRBV5-1
TGCAGTGCTAGAGACCTGACAGGGAATGTTCAGCCCCAGCATTTT	CSARDLTGNVQPQHF	.	TRBD1	TRBJ1-5	TRBV20-1
TGTGCCAGCAACCCGGGATTCCAAGAGACCCAGTACTTC	CASNPGFQETQYF	.	.	TRBJ2-5	TRBV6-2/TRBV6-3
TGCAGTGCCACCCCAGGCTCCTACAATGAGCAGTTCTTC	CSATPGSYNEQFF	.	.	TRBJ2-1	TRBV20-1
TGCAGTGCCCTCCGGGGGAACACTGAAGCTTTCTTT	CSALRGNTEAFF	.	.	TRBJ1-1	TRBV20-1
TGTGCCAGCAGTTGGTACAGGGTTGACAACGTCCTGACTTTC	CASSWYRVDNVLTF	.	.	TRBJ2-6	TRBV6-2/TRBV6-3
TGTGCCAGCAGTTACGGGACTAATTCACCCCTCCACTTT	CASSYGTNSPLHF	.	.	TRBJ1-6	TRBV6-5
TGTGCCAGCAGTTACCGCTCTCACAGGGGCGGCTACACCTTC	CASSYRSHRGGYTF	.	TRBD1	TRBJ1-2	TRBV6-5
TGTGCCAGCAGCTCCGACAGGTACTACAATGAGCAGTTCTTC	CASSSDRYYNEQFF	.	.	TRBJ2-1	TRBV5-6
TGTGCCAGCAGTTTGACACAATCCGGCAATCAGCCCCAGCATTTT	CASSLTQSGNQPQHF	few	.	TRBJ1-5	TRBV6-5
TGTGCCAGCACTTCTCGAGAGAACATTCAGTACTTC	CASTSRENIQYF	.	.	TRBJ2-4	TRBV3-1
TGCGCCAGCAGCTTGGATTTATTGACGAGACAGGGGGACTATGGCTACACCTTC	CASSLDLLTRQGDYGYTF	.	TRBD1	TRBJ1-2	TRBV5-1
TGTGCCAGCAGTTTATTCGGAGGGGGCAATGAAGCTTTCTTT	CASSLFGGGNEAFF	.	TRBD1	TRBJ1-1	TRBV27